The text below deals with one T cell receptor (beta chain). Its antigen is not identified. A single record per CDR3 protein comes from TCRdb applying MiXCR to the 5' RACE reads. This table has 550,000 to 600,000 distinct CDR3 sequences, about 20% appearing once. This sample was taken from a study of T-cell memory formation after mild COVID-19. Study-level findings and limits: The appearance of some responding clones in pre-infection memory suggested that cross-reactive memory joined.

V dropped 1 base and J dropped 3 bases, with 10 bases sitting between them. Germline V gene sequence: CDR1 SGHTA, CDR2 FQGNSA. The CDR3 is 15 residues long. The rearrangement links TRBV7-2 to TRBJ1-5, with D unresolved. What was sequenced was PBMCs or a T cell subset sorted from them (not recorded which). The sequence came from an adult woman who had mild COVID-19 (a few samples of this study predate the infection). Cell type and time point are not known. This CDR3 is CASSLDGGLNQPQHF. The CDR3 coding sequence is TGTGCCAGCAGCTTAGACGGCGGCCTCAATCAGCCCCAGCATTTT.